A single sample gave rise to the 11 T cell receptor beta chains below, sequenced in a study of T cells after posttransplantation cyclophosphamide. Clones were sequenced by immunoSEQ multiplex PCR, and TCRdb holds only the in-frame ones, with some missing. This sample yields 45,000 to 60,000 clones, of which around 94% are seen a single time; less than 3.5% belongs to the top ten. Sequenced material: PBMCs. Receptors originate from a woman between 45 and 60 years old in good health and a related stem cell transplant donor.

The V gene is TRBV5-1, the J gene TRBJ2-2; D unresolved. The germline gives CDR1 SGHRS, CDR2 YFSETQ. The ends were cut back, 0 bases at V and 7 bases at J, with 13 bases in the middle. The CDR3 covers 15 residues. CDR3 coding DNA: TGCGCCAGCAGCTTGGTCCTTAACCCCGGCGGGGAGCTGTTTTTT. Translation: CASSLVLNPGGELFF.

This sequence joins TRBV7-6 and TRBJ2-5; 8 nucleotides agree with TRBD2. The CDR3 contains 17 residues. The trim removed 0 bases at V and 5 bases at J, leaving 11 bases unmatched. Germline CDR1 SGHVS, CDR2 FNYEAQ. CDR3: CASSLAGGGGPGETQYF. The CDR3 coding sequence is TGTGCCAGCAGCTTAGCAGGTGGCGGGGGGCCGGGGGAGACCCAGTACTTC. The complete variable domain, with remaining parts taken from reference TRBV7-6 and TRBJ2-5, reads GAGVSQSPRYKVTKRGQDVALRCDPISGHVSLYWYRQALGQGPEFLTYFNYEAQQDKSGLPNDRFSAERPEGSISTLTIQRTEQRDSAMYRCASSLAGGGGPGETQYFGPGTRLLVL.

This sequence joins TRBV13 and TRBJ2-5; tentatively, D is TRBD2 (6 bases). The CDR3 has 16 residues. Germline CDR1 reads PRHDT; CDR2 reads FYEKMQ (reference sequence). Trimming stripped 5 bases from V and 4 bases from J, with 20 bases between. DNA for the CDR3: TGTGCCAGCAGCCCCCGGGACTCACCTACACCAGAGACCCAGTACTTC. Its protein product is CASSPRDSPTPETQYF.

The rearrangement uses TRBV5-1 and TRBJ1-2; D is perhaps TRBD1 (5 bases). The CDR3 covers 15 residues. The germline V gene has CDR1 SGHRS and CDR2 YFSETQ. The V end lost 0 bases, the J end lost 7 bases, and 16 bases lay between the germline ends. The CDR3: CASSLVAWGSGGYTF. The CDR3 coding sequence is TGCGCCAGCAGCTTGGTTGCCTGGGGCTCTGGTGGCTACACCTTC.

The V gene is TRBV19, the J gene TRBJ2-2, with 8 bases identical to TRBD1. Germline values: CDR1 LNHDA, CDR2 SQIVND (reference sequence). The CDR3 spans 16 residues. V trimming: 6 bases; J trimming: 6 bases; junction bases outside the gene matches: 12. The CDR3 DNA reads as TGTGCCAGTAGCTCCGGATTTGGACAGGGATCCGGGGAGCTGTTTTTT. Translating it yields CASSSGFGQGSGELFF. Supplemented by reference TRBV19 and TRBJ2-2, the full variable domain reads DGGITQSPKYLFRKEGQNVTLSCEQNLNHDAMYWYRQDPGQGLRLIYYSQIVNDFQKGDIAEGYSVSREKKESFPLTVTSAQKNPTAFYLCASSSGFGQGSGELFFGEGSRLTVL.

In this sample, this clone turned up a few times. An end of the junction does not agree with germline; a read error may underlie this. CDR3 coding DNA: TGTGCCACCGGGACCGATAGGGGGGGTAATGAAAAGCTGTTTTTT. This codes for CATGTDRGGNEKLFF. The chain employs TRBV10-3 and TRBJ1-4; weak D call: TRBD1 (6 bases). Germline CDR1 is ENHRY and CDR2 is SYGVKD. The CDR3 sequence is 15 residues long.

V is TRBV6-1 and J is TRBJ1-5; D unclear. There are 13 residues in the CDR3. Looked up from germline, CDR1 is MNHNS and CDR2 is SASEGT. V lost 4 bases and J 5 bases, leaving 9 bases between the germline ends. The CDR3 reads CASSASHDQPQHF. The CDR3 DNA reads as TGTGCCAGCAGTGCATCACATGATCAGCCCCAGCATTTT.

V usage is TRBV11-2 and J usage is TRBJ2-3, with TRBD2 identical over 11 bases. CDR3 length: 18 amino acids. Trimming took 1 base from V and 0 from J; bases not matched to a gene: 6. Per the germline V gene, CDR1 is SGHAT and CDR2 is FQNNGV. CDR3 residues: CASSLGTSGSRSTDTQYF. CDR3 DNA: TGTGCCAGCAGCTTAGGTACTAGCGGGAGCCGAAGCACAGATACGCAGTATTTT.

The chain recombines TRBV4-1 with TRBJ2-7; D is undetermined. The V end was cut by 1 base, the J end by 6 bases, with 16 bases between. The germline V gene has CDR1 MGHRA and CDR2 YSYEKL. The CDR3 sequence is 15 residues long. This chain's CDR3 is CASSQVEAEAAEQYF. The DNA for the CDR3 is TGCGCCAGCAGCCAAGTTGAGGCGGAAGCTGCCGAGCAGTACTTC.

The chain couples TRBV9 to TRBJ2-7, with TRBD2 matching over 9 bases. Germline CDR1 and CDR2: SGDLS and YYNGEE. V trimming: 6 bases; J trimming: 5 bases; junction bases outside the gene matches: 12. CDR3 length equals 15 residues. The CDR3 is CASTRGEAGGHEQYF. The CDR3 DNA reads TGTGCCAGCACCCGGGGGGAAGCGGGAGGCCACGAGCAGTACTTC.

J is TRBJ2-7 and V is TRBV6-5, with TRBD1 matching 10 bases. Trimming removed 5 bases from V and 4 bases from J; junction bases left unmatched: 5. Germline CDR1 reads MNHEY; CDR2 reads SVGAGI. The CDR3 is 14 residues long. This CDR3 reads CASSPDRGRYEQYF. DNA for the CDR3: TGTGCCAGCAGTCCTGACAGGGGGCGATACGAGCAGTACTTC.